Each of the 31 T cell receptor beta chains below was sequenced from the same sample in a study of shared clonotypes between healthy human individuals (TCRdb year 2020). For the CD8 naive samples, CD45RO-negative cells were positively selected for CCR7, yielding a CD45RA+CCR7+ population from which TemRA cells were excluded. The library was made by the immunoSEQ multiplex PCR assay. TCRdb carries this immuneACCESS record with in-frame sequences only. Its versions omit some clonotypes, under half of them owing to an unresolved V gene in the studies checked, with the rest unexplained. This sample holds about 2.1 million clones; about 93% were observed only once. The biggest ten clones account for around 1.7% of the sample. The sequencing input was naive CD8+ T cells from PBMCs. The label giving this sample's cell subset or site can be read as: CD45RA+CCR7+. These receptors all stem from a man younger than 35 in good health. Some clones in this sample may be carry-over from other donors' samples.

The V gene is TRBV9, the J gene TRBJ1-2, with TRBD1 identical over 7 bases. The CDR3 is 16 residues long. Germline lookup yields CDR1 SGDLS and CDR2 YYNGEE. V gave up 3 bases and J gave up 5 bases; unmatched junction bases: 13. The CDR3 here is CASSADRAFSLYGYTF. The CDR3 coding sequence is TGTGCCAGCAGCGCCGACAGGGCCTTTTCGCTTTATGGCTACACCTTC.

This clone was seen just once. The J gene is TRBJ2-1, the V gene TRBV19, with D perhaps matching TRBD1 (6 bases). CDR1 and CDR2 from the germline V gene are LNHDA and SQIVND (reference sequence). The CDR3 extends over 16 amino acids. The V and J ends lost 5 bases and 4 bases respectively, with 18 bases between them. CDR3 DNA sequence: TGTGCCAGTAGTGCCCTCCCCAGGGGTCGATACAATGAGCAGTTCTTC. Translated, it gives CASSALPRGRYNEQFF.

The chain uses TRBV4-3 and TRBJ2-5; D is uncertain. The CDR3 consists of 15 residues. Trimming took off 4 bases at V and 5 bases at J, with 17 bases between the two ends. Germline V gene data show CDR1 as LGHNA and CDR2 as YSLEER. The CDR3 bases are TGCGCCAGCAGCCGATCGGACCTCTCCCACGAGACCCAGTACTTC. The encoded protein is CASSRSDLSHETQYF.

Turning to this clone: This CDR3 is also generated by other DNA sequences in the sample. CDR3 nucleotide sequence: TGCAGCGGGACAGGGGACTATGGCTACACCTTC. It is translated as CSGTGDYGYTF. The chain employs TRBV29-1 and TRBJ1-2, with 9 bases identical to TRBD1. Germline V gene sequence: CDR1 SQVTM, CDR2 ANQGSEA. CDR3 size: 11 residues. J was trimmed by 3 bases and V by 7 bases; bases with no gene match: 0.

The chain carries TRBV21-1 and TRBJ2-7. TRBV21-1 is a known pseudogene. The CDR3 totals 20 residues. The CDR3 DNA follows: TGTGCCAGCAGCAAAGAGGGCACCGCCACCGAGGCCAATCAAACCTTCGAGCAGTACTTC. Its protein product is CASSKEGTATEANQTFEQYF.

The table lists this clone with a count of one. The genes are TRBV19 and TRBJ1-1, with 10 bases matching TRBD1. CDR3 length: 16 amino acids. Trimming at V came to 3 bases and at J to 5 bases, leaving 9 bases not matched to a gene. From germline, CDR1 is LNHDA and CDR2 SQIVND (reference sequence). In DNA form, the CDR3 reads TGTGCCAGTAGTATCCTCCGGGACAGGGGAACGACTGAAGCTTTCTTT. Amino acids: CASSILRDRGTTEAFF.

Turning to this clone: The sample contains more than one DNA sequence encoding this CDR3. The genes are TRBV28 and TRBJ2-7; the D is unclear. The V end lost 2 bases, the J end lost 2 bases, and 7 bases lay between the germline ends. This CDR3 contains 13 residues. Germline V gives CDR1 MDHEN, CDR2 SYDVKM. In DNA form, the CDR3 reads TGTGCCAGCAGTTTAGCTGGAACCTACGAGCAGTACTTC. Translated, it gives CASSLAGTYEQYF.

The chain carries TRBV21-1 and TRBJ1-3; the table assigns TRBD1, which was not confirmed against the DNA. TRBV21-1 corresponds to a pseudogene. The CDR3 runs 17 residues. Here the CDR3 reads CASSRDLRTGAGNTIYF. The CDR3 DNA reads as TGTGCCAGCAGCAGAGACCTTCGGACAGGGGCCGGAAACACCATATATTTT.

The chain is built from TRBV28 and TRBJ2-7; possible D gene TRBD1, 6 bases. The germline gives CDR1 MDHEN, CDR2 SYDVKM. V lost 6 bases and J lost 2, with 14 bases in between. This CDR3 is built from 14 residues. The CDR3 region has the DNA TGTGCCAGCAGGGTCAGGGGTAACACCTACGAGCAGTACTTC. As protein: CASRVRGNTYEQYF.

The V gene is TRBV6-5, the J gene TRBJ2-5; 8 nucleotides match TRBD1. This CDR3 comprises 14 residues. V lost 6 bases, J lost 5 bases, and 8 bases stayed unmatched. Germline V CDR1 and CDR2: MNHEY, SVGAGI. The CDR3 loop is CASRPQGAMETQYF. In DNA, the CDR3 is TGTGCCAGCAGGCCCCAGGGGGCTATGGAGACCCAGTACTTC.

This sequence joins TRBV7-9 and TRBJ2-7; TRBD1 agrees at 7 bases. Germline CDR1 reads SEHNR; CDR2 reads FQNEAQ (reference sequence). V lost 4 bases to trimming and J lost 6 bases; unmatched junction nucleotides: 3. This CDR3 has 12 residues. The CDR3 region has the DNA TGTGCCAGCAGCTCCACAGGGGTCGAGCAGTACTTC. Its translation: CASSSTGVEQYF. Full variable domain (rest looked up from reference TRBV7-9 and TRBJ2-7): DTGVSQNPRHKITKRGQNVTFRCDPISEHNRLYWYRQTLGQGPEFLTYFQNEAQLEKSRLLSDRFSAERPKGSFSTLEIQRTEQGDSAMYLCASSSTGVEQYFGPGTRLTVT.

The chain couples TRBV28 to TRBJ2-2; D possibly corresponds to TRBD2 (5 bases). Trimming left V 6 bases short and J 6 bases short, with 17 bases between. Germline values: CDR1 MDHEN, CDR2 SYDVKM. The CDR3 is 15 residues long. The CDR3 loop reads CASRPSLGVPGELFF. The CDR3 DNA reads TGTGCCAGCAGGCCATCCCTGGGAGTTCCCGGGGAGCTGTTTTTT.

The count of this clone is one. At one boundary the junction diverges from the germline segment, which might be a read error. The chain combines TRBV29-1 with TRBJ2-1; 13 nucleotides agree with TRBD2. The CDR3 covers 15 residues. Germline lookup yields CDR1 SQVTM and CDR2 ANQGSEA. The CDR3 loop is CSVEGLAGVHNEQFF. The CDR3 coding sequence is TGCAGCGTCGAAGGACTAGCGGGAGTCCACAATGAGCAGTTCTTC.

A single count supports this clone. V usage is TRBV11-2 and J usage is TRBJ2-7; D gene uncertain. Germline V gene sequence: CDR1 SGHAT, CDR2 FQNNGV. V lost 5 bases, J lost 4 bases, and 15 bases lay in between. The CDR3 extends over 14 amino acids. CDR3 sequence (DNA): TGTGCCAGCAGCGACCGAGTCCTCGATTACGAGCAGTACTTC. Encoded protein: CASSDRVLDYEQYF. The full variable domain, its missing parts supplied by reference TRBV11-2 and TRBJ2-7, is EAGVAQSPRYKIIEKRQSVAFWCNPISGHATLYWYQQILGQGPKLLIQFQNNGVVDDSQLPKDRFSAERLKGVDSTLKIQPAKLEDSAVYLCASSDRVLDYEQYFGPGTRLTVT.

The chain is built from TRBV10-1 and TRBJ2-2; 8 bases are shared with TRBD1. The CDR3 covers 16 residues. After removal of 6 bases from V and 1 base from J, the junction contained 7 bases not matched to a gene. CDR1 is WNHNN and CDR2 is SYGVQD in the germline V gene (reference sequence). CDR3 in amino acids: CASSPDRGGNTGELFF. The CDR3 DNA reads TGCGCCAGCAGCCCCGACAGGGGCGGGAACACCGGGGAGCTGTTTTTT.

This CDR3 reads CASSASWSSGIYEQYF. CDR3 in DNA: TGTGCCAGCAGTGCCTCTTGGTCTAGCGGGATCTACGAGCAGTACTTC. The J gene is TRBJ2-7, the V gene TRBV25-1; 9 bases line up with TRBD2. With V trimmed by 4 bases and J by 3 bases, 10 bases remained unmatched. There are 16 residues in the CDR3. CDR1 MGHDK and CDR2 SYGVNS come from the germline V gene.

The CDR3: CASSFGDIGNTIYF. The CDR3 DNA is TGTGCCAGCAGCTTTGGGGACATTGGAAACACCATATATTTT. The V call is TRBV7-9, the J call TRBJ1-3, with D possibly TRBD1 on 6 matching bases. The germline V gene has CDR1 SEHNR and CDR2 FQNEAQ (reference sequence). V was pared by 3 bases and J by 3 bases, with 9 bases between. CDR3 length: 14 amino acids.

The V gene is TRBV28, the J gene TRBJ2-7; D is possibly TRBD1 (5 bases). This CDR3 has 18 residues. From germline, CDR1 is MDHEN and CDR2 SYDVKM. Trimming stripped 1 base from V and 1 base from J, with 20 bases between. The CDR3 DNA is TGTGCCAGCAGTTTATCCATCGGCGACAGCCATTGGTCCTACGAGCAGTACTTC. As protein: CASSLSIGDSHWSYEQYF.

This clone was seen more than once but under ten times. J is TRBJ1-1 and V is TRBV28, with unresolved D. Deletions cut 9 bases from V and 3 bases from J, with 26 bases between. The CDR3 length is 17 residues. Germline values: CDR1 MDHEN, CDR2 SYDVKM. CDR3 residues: CASALARRLSRDTEAFF. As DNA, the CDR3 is TGTGCCAGTGCCCTCGCACGGCGCCTCTCAAGGGACACTGAAGCTTTCTTT.

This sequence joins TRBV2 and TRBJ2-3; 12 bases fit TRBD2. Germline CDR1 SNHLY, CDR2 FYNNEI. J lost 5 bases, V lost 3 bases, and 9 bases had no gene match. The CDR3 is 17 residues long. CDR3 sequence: CASSELAGGPIEDTQYF. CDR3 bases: TGTGCCAGCAGTGAGCTAGCGGGAGGGCCGATCGAAGATACGCAGTATTTT.

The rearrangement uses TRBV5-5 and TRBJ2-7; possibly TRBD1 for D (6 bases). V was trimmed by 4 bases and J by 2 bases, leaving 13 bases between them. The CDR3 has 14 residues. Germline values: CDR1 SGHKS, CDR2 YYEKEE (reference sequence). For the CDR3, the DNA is TGTGCCAGCAGCATTACCCGGGACACCTACGAGCAGTACTTC. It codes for CASSITRDTYEQYF.

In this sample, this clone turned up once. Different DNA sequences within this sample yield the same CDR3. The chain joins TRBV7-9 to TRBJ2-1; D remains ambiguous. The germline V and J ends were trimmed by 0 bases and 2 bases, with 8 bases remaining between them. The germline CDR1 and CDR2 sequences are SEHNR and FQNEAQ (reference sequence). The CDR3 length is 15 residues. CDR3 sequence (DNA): TGTGCCAGCAGCTTAGCACTTGGGGCCTACAATGAGCAGTTCTTC. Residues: CASSLALGAYNEQFF.

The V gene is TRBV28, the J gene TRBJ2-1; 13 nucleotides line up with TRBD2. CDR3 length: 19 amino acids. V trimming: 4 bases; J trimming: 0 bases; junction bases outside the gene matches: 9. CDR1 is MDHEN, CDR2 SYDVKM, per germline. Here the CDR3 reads CASSSPGTSGTSSYNEQFF. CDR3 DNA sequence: TGTGCCAGCAGTTCACCGGGGACTAGCGGGACCAGCTCCTACAATGAGCAGTTCTTC.

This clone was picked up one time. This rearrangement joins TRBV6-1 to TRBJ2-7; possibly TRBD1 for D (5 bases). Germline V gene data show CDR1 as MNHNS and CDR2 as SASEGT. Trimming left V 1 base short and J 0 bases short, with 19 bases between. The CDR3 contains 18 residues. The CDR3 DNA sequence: TGTGCCAGCAGTGAAGGGGATCTTGGCAAGGGGATCTCCTACGAGCAGTACTTC. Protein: CASSEGDLGKGISYEQYF.

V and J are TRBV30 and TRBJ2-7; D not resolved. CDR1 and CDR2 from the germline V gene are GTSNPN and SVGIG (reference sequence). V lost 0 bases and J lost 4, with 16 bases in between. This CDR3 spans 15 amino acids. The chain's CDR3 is CAWSVFGVRVYEQYF. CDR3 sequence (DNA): TGTGCCTGGAGTGTGTTTGGAGTCCGGGTTTACGAGCAGTACTTC.

CDR3 protein: CASSQGRADYYNEQFF. As DNA, the CDR3 is TGCGCCAGCAGCCAAGGCCGGGCGGACTATTACAATGAGCAGTTCTTC. The J gene is TRBJ2-1, the V gene TRBV4-3; a weak D match, TRBD2 (6 bases). Germline CDR1 and CDR2: LGHNA and YSLEER. CDR3 size: 16 residues. With 1 base removed from V and 4 bases from J, the gap between germline ends came to 14 bases.

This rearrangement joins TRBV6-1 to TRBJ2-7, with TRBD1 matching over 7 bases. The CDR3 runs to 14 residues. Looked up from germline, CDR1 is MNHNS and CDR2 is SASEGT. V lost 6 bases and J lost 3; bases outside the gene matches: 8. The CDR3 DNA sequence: TGTGCCAGCAGGGGGACAGTGGCCTTCTACGAGCAGTACTTC. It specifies CASRGTVAFYEQYF.

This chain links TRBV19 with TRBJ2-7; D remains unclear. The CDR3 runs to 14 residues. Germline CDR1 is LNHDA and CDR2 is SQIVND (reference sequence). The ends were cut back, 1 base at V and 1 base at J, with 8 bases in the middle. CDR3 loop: CASSIVKGSYEQYF. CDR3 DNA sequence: TGTGCCAGTAGTATAGTTAAGGGATCCTACGAGCAGTACTTC.

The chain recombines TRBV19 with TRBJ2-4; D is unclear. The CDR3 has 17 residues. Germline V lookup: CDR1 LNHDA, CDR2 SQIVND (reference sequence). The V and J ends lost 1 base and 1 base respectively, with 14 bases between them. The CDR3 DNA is TGTGCCAGTAGTATAGCGTTGGATCAGTGGGCCAAAAACATTCAGTACTTC. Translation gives CASSIALDQWAKNIQYF.

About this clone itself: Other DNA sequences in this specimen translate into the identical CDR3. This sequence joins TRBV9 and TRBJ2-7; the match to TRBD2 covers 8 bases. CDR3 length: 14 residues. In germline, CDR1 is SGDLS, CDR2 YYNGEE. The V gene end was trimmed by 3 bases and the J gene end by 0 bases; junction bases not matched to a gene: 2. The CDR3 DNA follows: TGTGCCAGCAGCGCAACTAGCGGCTCCTACGAGCAGTACTTC. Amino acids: CASSATSGSYEQYF. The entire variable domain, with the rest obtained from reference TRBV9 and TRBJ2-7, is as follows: DSGVTQTPKHLITATGQRVTLRCSPRSGDLSVYWYQQSLDQGLQFLIQYYNGEERAKGNILERFSAQQFPDLHSELNLSSLELGDSALYFCASSATSGSYEQYFGPGTRLTVT.

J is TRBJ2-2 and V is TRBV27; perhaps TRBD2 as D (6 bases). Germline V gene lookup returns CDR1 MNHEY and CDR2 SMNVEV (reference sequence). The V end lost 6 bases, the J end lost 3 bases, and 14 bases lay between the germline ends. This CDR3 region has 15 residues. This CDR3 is CASRSSWGDTGELFF. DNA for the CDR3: TGTGCCAGCAGGTCTAGCTGGGGGGACACCGGGGAGCTGTTTTTT.